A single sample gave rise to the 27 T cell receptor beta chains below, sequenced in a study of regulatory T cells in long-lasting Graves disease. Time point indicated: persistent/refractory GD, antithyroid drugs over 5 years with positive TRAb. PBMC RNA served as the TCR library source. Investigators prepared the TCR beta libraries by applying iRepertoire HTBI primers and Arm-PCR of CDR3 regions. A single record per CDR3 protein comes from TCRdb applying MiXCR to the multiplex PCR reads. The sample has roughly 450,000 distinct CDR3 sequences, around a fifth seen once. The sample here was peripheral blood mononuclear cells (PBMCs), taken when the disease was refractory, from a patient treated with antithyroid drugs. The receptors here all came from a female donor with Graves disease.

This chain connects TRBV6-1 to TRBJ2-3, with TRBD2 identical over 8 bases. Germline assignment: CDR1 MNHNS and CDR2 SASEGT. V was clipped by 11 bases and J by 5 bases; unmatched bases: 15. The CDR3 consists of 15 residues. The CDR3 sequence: CARRGGRWGGDTQYF. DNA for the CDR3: TGTGCCCGGAGGGGCGGGAGGTGGGGAGGAGATACGCAGTATTTT.

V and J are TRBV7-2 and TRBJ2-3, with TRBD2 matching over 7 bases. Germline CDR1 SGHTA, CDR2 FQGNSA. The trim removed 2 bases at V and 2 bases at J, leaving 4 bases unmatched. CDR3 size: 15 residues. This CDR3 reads CASSLLADPTDTQYF. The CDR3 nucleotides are TGTGCCAGCAGCTTACTAGCGGACCCCACAGATACGCAGTATTTT.

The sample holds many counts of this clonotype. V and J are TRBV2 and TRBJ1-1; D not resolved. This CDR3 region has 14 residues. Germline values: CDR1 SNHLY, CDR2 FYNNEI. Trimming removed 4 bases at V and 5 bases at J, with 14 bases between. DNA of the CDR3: TGTGCCAGCAGTGGCTTTCGGGAATTGACTGAAGCTTTCTTT. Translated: CASSGFRELTEAFF. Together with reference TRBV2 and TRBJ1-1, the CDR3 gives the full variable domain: EPEVTQTPSHQVTQMGQEVILRCVPISNHLYFYWYRQILGQKVEFLVSFYNNEISEKSEIFDDQFSVERPDGSNFTLKIRSTKLEDSAMYFCASSGFRELTEAFFGQGTRLTVV.

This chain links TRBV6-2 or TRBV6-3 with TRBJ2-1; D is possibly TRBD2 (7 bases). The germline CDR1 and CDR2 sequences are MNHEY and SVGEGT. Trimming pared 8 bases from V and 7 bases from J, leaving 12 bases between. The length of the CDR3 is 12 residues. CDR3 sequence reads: CASGGRGNEQFF. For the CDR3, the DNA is TGTGCCAGCGGGGGGCGGGGGAATGAGCAGTTCTTC.

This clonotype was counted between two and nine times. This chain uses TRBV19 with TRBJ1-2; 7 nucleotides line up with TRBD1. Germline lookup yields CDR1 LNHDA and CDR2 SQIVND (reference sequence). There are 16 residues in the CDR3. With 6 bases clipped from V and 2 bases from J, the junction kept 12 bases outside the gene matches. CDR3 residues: CASRRITGQKNYGYTF. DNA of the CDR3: TGTGCCAGTAGGAGAATCACGGGACAGAAAAACTATGGCTACACCTTC.

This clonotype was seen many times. DNA for the CDR3: TGTGCCAGCAGTTACTCGATCCTAGACGAGCAGTACTTC. This gives the protein CASSYSILDEQYF. V is TRBV6-5 and J is TRBJ2-7; D unclear. Trimming took off 0 bases at V and 5 bases at J, with 8 bases between the two ends. This CDR3 is 13 amino acids long. Per the germline V gene, CDR1 is MNHEY and CDR2 is SVGAGI.

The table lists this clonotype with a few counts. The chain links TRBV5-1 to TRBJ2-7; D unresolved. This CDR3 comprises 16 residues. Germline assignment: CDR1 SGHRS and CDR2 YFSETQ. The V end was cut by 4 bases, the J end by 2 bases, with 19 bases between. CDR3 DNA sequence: TGCGCCAGCAGCAACAATCCCACGACCCCTCCCTACGAGCAGTACTTC. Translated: CASSNNPTTPPYEQYF. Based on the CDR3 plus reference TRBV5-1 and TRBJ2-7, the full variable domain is KAGVTQTPRYLIKTRGQQVTLSCSPISGHRSVSWYQQTPGQGLQFLFEYFSETQRNKGNFPGRFSGRQFSNSRSEMNVSTLELGDSALYLCASSNNPTTPPYEQYFGPGTRLTVT.

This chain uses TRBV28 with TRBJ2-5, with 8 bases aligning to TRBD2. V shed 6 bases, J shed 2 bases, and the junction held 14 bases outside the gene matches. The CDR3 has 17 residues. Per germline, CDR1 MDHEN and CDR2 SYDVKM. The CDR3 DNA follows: TGTGCCAGCAGGGGGGGGAGAGCGGGAGAGCCACAAGAGACCCAGTACTTC. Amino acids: CASRGGRAGEPQETQYF.

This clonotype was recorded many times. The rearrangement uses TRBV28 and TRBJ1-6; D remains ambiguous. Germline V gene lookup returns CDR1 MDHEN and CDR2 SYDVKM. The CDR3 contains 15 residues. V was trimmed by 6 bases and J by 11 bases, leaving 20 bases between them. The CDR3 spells CASSLIISIGAPLHF. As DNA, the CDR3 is TGTGCCAGCAGCCTAATTATAAGCATTGGTGCACCCCTCCACTTT.

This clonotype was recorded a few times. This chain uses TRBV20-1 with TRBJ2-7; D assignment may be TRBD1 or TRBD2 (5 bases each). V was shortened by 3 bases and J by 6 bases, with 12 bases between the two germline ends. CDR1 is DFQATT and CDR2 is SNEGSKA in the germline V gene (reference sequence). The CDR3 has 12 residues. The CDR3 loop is CSARGPGTEQYF. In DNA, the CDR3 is TGCAGTGCTAGGGGACCAGGGACCGAGCAGTACTTC.

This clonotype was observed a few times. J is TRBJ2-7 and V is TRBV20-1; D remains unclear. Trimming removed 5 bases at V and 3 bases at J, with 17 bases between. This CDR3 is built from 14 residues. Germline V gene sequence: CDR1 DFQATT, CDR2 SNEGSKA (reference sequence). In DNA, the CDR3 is TGCAGTGCTGGGAAGGGTAGTATCGGCTACGAGCAGTACTTC. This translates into CSAGKGSIGYEQYF.

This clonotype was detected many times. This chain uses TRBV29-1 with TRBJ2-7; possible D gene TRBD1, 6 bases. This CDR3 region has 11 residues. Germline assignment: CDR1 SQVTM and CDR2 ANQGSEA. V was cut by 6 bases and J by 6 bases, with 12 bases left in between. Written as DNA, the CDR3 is TGCAGCGTGGGTCAGGGGTCCGAGCAGTACTTC. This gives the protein CSVGQGSEQYF.

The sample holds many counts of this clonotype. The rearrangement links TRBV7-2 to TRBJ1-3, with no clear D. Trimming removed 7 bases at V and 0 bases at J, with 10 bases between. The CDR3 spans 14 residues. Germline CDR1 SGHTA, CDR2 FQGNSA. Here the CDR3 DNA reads TGTGCCAGCAAGAAACTCCTCTCTGGAAACACCATATATTTT. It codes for CASKKLLSGNTIYF.

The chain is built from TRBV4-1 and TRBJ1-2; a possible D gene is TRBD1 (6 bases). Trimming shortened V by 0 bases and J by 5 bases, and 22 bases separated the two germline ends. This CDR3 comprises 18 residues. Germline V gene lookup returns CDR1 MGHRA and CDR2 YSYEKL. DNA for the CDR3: TGCGCCAGCAGCCAAGATCCTAATGGACGGGACAAATTATATGGCTACACCTTC. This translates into CASSQDPNGRDKLYGYTF.

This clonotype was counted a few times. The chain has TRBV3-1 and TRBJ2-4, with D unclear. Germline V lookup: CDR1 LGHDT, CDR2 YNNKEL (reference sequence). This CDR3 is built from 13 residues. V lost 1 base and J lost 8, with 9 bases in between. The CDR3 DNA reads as TGTGCCAGCAGCCAAGCCCCCTCGTACATTCAGTACTTC. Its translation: CASSQAPSYIQYF.

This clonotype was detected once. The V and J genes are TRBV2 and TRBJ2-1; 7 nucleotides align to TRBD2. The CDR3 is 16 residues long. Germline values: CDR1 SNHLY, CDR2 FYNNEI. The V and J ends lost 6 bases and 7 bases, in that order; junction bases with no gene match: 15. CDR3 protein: CASSFGVGEGRNEQFF. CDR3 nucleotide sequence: TGTGCCAGCAGCTTCGGGGTGGGGGAGGGCAGGAATGAGCAGTTCTTC.

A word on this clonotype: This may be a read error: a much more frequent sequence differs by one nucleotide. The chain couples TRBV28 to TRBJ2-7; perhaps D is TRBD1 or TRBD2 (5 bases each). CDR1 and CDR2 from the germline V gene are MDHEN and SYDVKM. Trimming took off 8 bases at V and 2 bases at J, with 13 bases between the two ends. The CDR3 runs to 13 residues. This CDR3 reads CASVRGRTYEQYF. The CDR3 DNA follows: TGTGCCAGCGTCCGGGGCCGCACCTACGAGCAGTACTTC.

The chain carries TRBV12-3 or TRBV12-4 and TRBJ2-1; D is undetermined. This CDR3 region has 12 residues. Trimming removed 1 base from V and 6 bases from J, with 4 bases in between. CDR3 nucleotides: TGTGCCAGCAGTTTAGTACCCAATGAGCAGTTCTTC. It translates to CASSLVPNEQFF.

The CDR3 sequence: CASSPAENYGYTF. The CDR3 DNA follows: TGTGCCAGCTCACCAGCTGAGAACTATGGCTACACCTTC. The chain is built from TRBV7-2 and TRBJ1-2; D uncertain. This CDR3 contains 13 residues. Germline V lookup: CDR1 SGHTA, CDR2 FQGNSA. V was pared by 8 bases and J by 2 bases, with 12 bases between.

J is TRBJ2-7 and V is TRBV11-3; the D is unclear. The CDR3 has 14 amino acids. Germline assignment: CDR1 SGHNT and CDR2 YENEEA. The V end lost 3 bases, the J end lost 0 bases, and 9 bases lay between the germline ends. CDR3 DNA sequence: TGTGCCAGCAGCTTGGGCAGGACCTCCTACGAGCAGTACTTC. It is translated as CASSLGRTSYEQYF.

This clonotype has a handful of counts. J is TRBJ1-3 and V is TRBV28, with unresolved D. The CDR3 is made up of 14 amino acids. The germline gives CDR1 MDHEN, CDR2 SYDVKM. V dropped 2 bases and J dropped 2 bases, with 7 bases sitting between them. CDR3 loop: CASSLDGTGNTIYF. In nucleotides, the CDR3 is TGTGCCAGCAGTTTAGATGGGACTGGAAACACCATATATTTT.

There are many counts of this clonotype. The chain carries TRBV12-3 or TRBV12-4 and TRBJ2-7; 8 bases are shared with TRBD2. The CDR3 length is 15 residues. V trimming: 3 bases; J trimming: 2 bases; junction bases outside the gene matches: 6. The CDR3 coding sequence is TGTGCCAGCAGTTTGGGTTCGGGGGGGCCCTACGAGCAGTACTTC. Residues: CASSLGSGGPYEQYF.

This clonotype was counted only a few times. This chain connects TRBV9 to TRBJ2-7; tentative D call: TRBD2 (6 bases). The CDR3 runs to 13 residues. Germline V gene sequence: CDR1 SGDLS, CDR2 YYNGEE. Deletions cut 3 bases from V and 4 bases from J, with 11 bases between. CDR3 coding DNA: TGTGCCAGCAGCGGACTCCGGGAGTACGAGCAGTACTTC. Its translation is CASSGLREYEQYF. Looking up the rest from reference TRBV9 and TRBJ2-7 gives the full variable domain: DSGVTQTPKHLITATGQRVTLRCSPRSGDLSVYWYQQSLDQGLQFLIQYYNGEERAKGNILERFSAQQFPDLHSELNLSSLELGDSALYFCASSGLREYEQYFGPGTRLTVT.

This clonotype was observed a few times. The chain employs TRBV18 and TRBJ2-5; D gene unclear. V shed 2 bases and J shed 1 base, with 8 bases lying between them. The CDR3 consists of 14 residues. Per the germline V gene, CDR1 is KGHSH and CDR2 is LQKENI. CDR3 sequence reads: CASSPNSFQETQYF. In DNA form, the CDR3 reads TGTGCCAGCTCACCAAACAGCTTCCAAGAGACCCAGTACTTC.

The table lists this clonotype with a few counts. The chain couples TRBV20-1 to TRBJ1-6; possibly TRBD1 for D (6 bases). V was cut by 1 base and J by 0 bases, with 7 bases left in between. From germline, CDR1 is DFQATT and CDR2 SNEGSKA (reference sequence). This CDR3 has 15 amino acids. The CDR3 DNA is TGCAGTGCTAGAGCCAGGGGCTCCTATAATTCACCCCTCCACTTT. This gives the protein CSARARGSYNSPLHF.

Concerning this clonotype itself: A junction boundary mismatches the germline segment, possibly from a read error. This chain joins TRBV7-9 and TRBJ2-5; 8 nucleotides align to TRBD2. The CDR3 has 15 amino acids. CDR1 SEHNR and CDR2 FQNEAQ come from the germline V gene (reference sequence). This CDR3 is CAGSYGPAGAETQYF. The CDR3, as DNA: TGTGCCGGCAGCTACGGACCAGCGGGAGCAGAGACCCAGTACTTC. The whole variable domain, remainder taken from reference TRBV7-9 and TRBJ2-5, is DTGVSQNPRHKITKRGQNVTFRCDPISEHNRLYWYRQTLGQGPEFLTYFQNEAQLEKSRLLSDRFSAERPKGSFSTLEIQRTEQGDSAMYLCAGSYGPAGAETQYFGPGTRLLVL.

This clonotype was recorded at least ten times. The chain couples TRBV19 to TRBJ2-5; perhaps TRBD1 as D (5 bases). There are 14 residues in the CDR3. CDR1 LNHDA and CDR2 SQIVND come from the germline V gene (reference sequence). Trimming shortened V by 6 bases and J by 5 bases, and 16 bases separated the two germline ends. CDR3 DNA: TGTGCCAGTAGAGCCAGGGCGTTTCGGGAGACCCAGTACTTC. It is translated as CASRARAFRETQYF.